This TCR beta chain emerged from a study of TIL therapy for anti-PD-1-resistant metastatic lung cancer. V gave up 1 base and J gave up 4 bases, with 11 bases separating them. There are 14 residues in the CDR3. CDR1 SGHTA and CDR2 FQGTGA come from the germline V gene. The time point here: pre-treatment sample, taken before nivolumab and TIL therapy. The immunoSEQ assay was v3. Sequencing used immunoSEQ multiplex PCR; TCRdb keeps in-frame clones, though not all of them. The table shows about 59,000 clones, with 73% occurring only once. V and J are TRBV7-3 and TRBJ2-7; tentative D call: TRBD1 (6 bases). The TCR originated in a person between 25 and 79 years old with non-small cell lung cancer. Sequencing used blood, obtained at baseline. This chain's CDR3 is CASSLNRDSYEQYF. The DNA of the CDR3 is TGTGCCAGCAGCTTAAACAGGGATAGTTACGAGCAGTACTTC.